The next 18 T cell receptor beta chains were all read from a single sample in a study of T cell responses to AZD1222 COVID-19 vaccine. Assay: immunoSEQ multiplex PCR; the TCRdb copy retains only in-frame clones and omits some. This sample has roughly 150,000 clones, with about nine tenths found just once. This sample comprised peripheral blood, obtained 28 days after the second AZD1222 dose. These receptor sequences come from an adult who received the AZD1222 COVID-19 vaccine.

V gene TRBV7-8 combines with J gene TRBJ1-6; no firm D call. V lost 3 bases, J lost 9 bases, and 9 bases lay in between. The CDR3 has 13 residues. The germline V gene encodes CDR1 SGHVS and CDR2 FQNEAQ. Here the CDR3 DNA reads TGTGCCAGCAGCTTCATGGATTTTTCACCCCTCCACTTT. Its protein is CASSFMDFSPLHF.

Of note for this clone: This CDR3 is also generated by other DNA sequences in the sample. The rearrangement links TRBV5-1 to TRBJ1-3; 7 bases fit TRBD1. The CDR3 sequence is 14 residues long. The germline V gene has CDR1 SGHRS and CDR2 YFSETQ. Germline trimming cut 3 bases from V and 1 base from J; bases unmatched to any gene: 1. In DNA form, the CDR3 reads TGCGCCAGCAGCTCAGGGGGATCTGGAAACACCATATATTTT. Protein: CASSSGGSGNTIYF.

The V gene is TRBV18, the J gene TRBJ1-5; D unclear. V dropped 4 bases and J dropped 6 bases, with 13 bases sitting between them. Germline CDR1 reads KGHSH; CDR2 reads LQKENI. This CDR3 has 14 residues. CDR3 sequence: CASSLLDKTQPQHF. CDR3 coding DNA: TGTGCCAGCTCACTCTTAGATAAAACTCAGCCCCAGCATTTT.

The chain combines TRBV15 with TRBJ1-5, with 11 bases lining up with TRBD1. V was clipped by 4 bases and J by 7 bases; unmatched bases: 3. CDR1 and CDR2 (germline): LNHNV, YYDKDF (reference sequence). The CDR3 has 14 amino acids. The chain's CDR3 is CATSTDRGPQPQHF. Written as DNA, the CDR3 is TGTGCCACCAGCACGGACAGGGGGCCCCAGCCCCAGCATTTT.

V usage is TRBV4-3 and J usage is TRBJ1-5, with D hard to call. V was shortened by 1 base and J by 7 bases, with 8 bases between the two germline ends. Germline V gene data show CDR1 as LGHNA and CDR2 as YSLEER. The CDR3 length is 13 residues. The CDR3 DNA is TGCGCCAGCAGCCAAGGAAGAGGACAGCCCCAGCATTTT. It translates to CASSQGRGQPQHF.

The chain links TRBV5-6 to TRBJ1-2; D unclear. The CDR3 runs to 13 residues. V was shortened by 0 bases and J by 4 bases, with 7 bases between the two germline ends. CDR1 and CDR2 from the germline V gene are SGHDT and YYEEEE. The CDR3, as DNA: TGTGCCAGCAGCTTGGGGCAGTTCTATGGCTACACCTTC. Protein sequence: CASSLGQFYGYTF.

V usage is TRBV5-4 and J usage is TRBJ2-1; D gene ambiguous. Germline V gene lookup returns CDR1 SGHNT and CDR2 YYREEE (reference sequence). The CDR3 length is 15 residues. V lost 0 bases, J lost 3 bases, and 10 bases lay in between. Here the CDR3 DNA reads TGTGCCAGCAGCTTGGACAGATCTAACTACAATGAGCAGTTCTTC. Translated, it gives CASSLDRSNYNEQFF.

This clone has only a few counts. The CDR3 loop is CASSMVNRVRDQPQHF. The CDR3 region has the DNA TGTGCCAGTAGTATGGTTAACAGGGTAAGGGATCAGCCCCAGCATTTT. The chain joins TRBV19 to TRBJ1-5; D is possibly TRBD1 (6 bases). This CDR3 is 16 amino acids long. The germline V and J ends were trimmed by 3 bases and 5 bases, with 17 bases remaining between them. Germline V gene sequence: CDR1 LNHDA, CDR2 SQIVND (reference sequence).

The chain joins TRBV5-4 to TRBJ2-1; D not certain. CDR3 length: 15 amino acids. V dropped 4 bases and J dropped 9 bases, with 20 bases sitting between them. Germline CDR1 is SGHNT and CDR2 is YYREEE (reference sequence). Here the CDR3 reads CASSVPDPGGGEQFF. The DNA of the CDR3 is TGTGCCAGCAGCGTACCGGACCCCGGCGGTGGTGAGCAGTTCTTC.

This clone was observed a single time. This chain connects TRBV28 to TRBJ1-2; TRBD1 aligns across 7 bases. The J segment lost 11 bases and the V segment lost 6 bases, leaving 15 bases of the junction unmatched. This CDR3 is built from 14 residues. CDR1 and CDR2 (germline): MDHEN, SYDVKM. The CDR3 DNA reads TGTGCCAGCAGCCGCGGGACAGCAACTATGGGGTACACCTTC. This gives the protein CASSRGTATMGYTF.

This clone came up once. The V and J genes are TRBV7-2 and TRBJ1-3; D is unresolved. Germline V gene data show CDR1 as SGHTA and CDR2 as FQGNSA. Trimming stripped 5 bases from V and 0 bases from J, with 14 bases between. The CDR3 totals 16 residues. CDR3 region: CASSPRGAFSGNTIYF. CDR3 DNA: TGTGCCAGCAGCCCCCGGGGAGCCTTCTCTGGAAACACCATATATTTT. Complete variable domain (other parts from reference TRBV7-2 and TRBJ1-3): GAGVSQSPSNKVTEKGKDVELRCDPISGHTALYWYRQSLGQGLEFLIYFQGNSAPDKSGLPSDRFSAERTGGSVSTLTIQRTQQEDSAVYLCASSPRGAFSGNTIYFGEGSWLTVV.

This chain uses TRBV28 with TRBJ2-3; D perhaps matches TRBD2 (6 bases). The length of the CDR3 is 15 residues. Germline loops: CDR1 MDHEN, CDR2 SYDVKM. V was clipped by 6 bases and J by 5 bases, with 18 bases between them. CDR3 DNA: TGTGCCAGCAGAGCACCTCCGGGAGAGGGAGATACGCAGTATTTT. It encodes CASRAPPGEGDTQYF.

Details on this clone: The sample contains more than one DNA sequence encoding this CDR3. The chain links TRBV6-2 or TRBV6-3 to TRBJ1-1; no reliable D call. The V and J ends lost 3 bases and 1 base respectively, with 6 bases between them. Germline V gene data show CDR1 as MNHEY and CDR2 as SVGEGT. This CDR3 spans 13 amino acids. For the CDR3, the DNA is TGTGCCAGCAGTTATGTGAAGAACACTGAAGCTTTCTTT. Residues: CASSYVKNTEAFF.

V and J are TRBV28 and TRBJ2-7; 11 positions match TRBD2. From germline, CDR1 is MDHEN and CDR2 SYDVKM. This CDR3 comprises 15 residues. V lost 6 bases and J lost 2; bases outside the gene matches: 6. CDR3 sequence (DNA): TGTGCCAGCAGACCTACTAGCGGGAGAACCTACGAGCAGTACTTC. Amino acids: CASRPTSGRTYEQYF.

This clone has a single count. The gene calls are TRBV4-3 and TRBJ2-7; 11 bases are a match to TRBD2. The germline gives CDR1 LGHNA, CDR2 YSLEER. The V segment lost 4 bases and the J segment 2 bases; nucleotides outside the gene matches: 4. This CDR3 has 15 amino acids. CDR3 sequence reads: CASSPLLAGAYEQYF. The CDR3, as DNA: TGCGCCAGCAGCCCCTTACTAGCGGGAGCCTACGAGCAGTACTTC.

The chain has TRBV14 and TRBJ2-3; D not resolved. V was clipped by 4 bases and J by 0 bases, with 17 bases between them. The germline V gene has CDR1 SGHDN and CDR2 FVKESK. The CDR3 spans 17 residues. This CDR3 reads CASSPDWPQMSTDTQYF. CDR3 nucleotides: TGTGCCAGCAGCCCCGACTGGCCCCAAATGAGCACAGATACGCAGTATTTT.

The rearrangement links TRBV19 to TRBJ1-5, with D possibly TRBD1 on 5 matching bases. V gave up 3 bases and J gave up 2 bases, with 20 bases separating them. The germline V gene has CDR1 LNHDA and CDR2 SQIVND (reference sequence). The CDR3 is 18 residues long. The CDR3 sequence: CASSIFGGGRYGNQPQHF. Written as DNA, the CDR3 is TGTGCCAGTAGTATCTTTGGTGGGGGAAGGTACGGCAATCAGCCCCAGCATTTT.

The chain employs TRBV7-9 and TRBJ2-6; D may match TRBD1 or TRBD2 (5 bases each). V lost 11 bases and J 2 bases, leaving 10 bases between the germline ends. This CDR3 contains 13 residues. Germline V gives CDR1 SEHNR, CDR2 FQNEAQ (reference sequence). The chain's CDR3 is CAAGAAGANVLTF. The CDR3 DNA reads as TGTGCCGCCGGGGCCGCTGGGGCCAACGTCCTGACTTTC.